Presented here are 11 T cell receptor beta chains from one specimen sequenced in a study of cytomegalovirus exposure and HLA in healthy donors. The PCR contained 60 Vbeta and 13 Jbeta primers. Generated by immunoSEQ multiplex PCR, the TCRdb table keeps only in-frame clones and is missing some. The data show some 150,000 clones, 77% seen once. Input material: PBMCs. Receptors originate from a female donor in good health and CMV-seronegative.

V usage is TRBV7-8 and J usage is TRBJ1-1, with 7 bases identical to TRBD1. The CDR3 loop spans 16 amino acids. Per the germline V gene, CDR1 is SGHVS and CDR2 is FQNEAQ. V shed 0 bases and J 6 bases; nucleotides not matched to a gene: 10. Written as DNA, the CDR3 is TGTGCCAGCAGCTTAGCGGGGCCCGGGACAGTCTCTGAAGCTTTCTTT. Residues: CASSLAGPGTVSEAFF.

The chain is built from TRBV6-1 and TRBJ1-5; the match to TRBD1 covers 7 bases. CDR1 is MNHNS and CDR2 is SASEGT in the germline V gene. This CDR3 comprises 14 residues. J lost 4 bases, V lost 6 bases, and 6 bases had no gene match. CDR3 sequence: CASRVTGLNQPQHF. The CDR3 nucleotides are TGTGCCAGCAGGGTGACAGGGCTTAATCAGCCCCAGCATTTT.

The rearrangement joins TRBV7-3 to TRBJ2-1; 13 bases fit TRBD2. This CDR3 has 17 residues. Germline lookup yields CDR1 SGHTA and CDR2 FQGTGA. Germline trimming cut 4 bases from V and 9 bases from J; bases unmatched to any gene: 12. The CDR3 is CASSSPWTSGGPSEQFF. CDR3 DNA: TGTGCCAGCAGCTCCCCCTGGACTAGCGGGGGCCCCAGTGAGCAGTTCTTC.

There are a few counts of this clone. This chain joins TRBV7-3 and TRBJ2-5; D call uncertain. Per the germline V gene, CDR1 is SGHTA and CDR2 is FQGTGA. The germline V and J ends were trimmed by 3 bases and 6 bases, with 11 bases remaining between them. The CDR3 runs to 13 residues. The CDR3 DNA reads TGTGCCAGCAGCTTTGGTCAGGCCCAGACCCAGTACTTC. Amino acid sequence: CASSFGQAQTQYF. The entire variable domain, with the rest obtained from reference TRBV7-3 and TRBJ2-5, is as follows: GAGVSQTPSNKVTEKGKYVELRCDPISGHTALYWYRQSLGQGPEFLIYFQGTGAADDSGLPNDRFFAVRPEGSVSTLKIQRTERGDSAVYLCASSFGQAQTQYFGPGTRLLVL.

The V gene is TRBV5-1, the J gene TRBJ2-2; maybe TRBD2 (6 bases). Germline V lookup: CDR1 SGHRS, CDR2 YFSETQ. The CDR3 is 14 residues long. The ends were cut back, 4 bases at V and 7 bases at J, with 14 bases in the middle. The CDR3 spells CASSPGTLNGELFF. In DNA form, the CDR3 reads TGCGCCAGCAGCCCGGGGACTTTGAACGGGGAGCTGTTTTTT.

This clone came up a few times. This rearrangement joins TRBV6-1 to TRBJ1-1; D ambiguous. CDR3 length equals 15 residues. V lost 8 bases and J 0 bases, leaving 16 bases between the germline ends. Germline V gene sequence: CDR1 MNHNS, CDR2 SASEGT. The CDR3 loop reads CASSPRGNLNTEAFF. The CDR3 DNA is TGTGCCAGCTCCCCCCGGGGAAATTTGAACACTGAAGCTTTCTTT.

V and J are TRBV28 and TRBJ2-2, with D perhaps matching TRBD1 (6 bases). Between the trimmed V and J ends, which lost 5 bases and 5 bases, there was a span of 12 bases. CDR3 length: 14 amino acids. The V gene's germline CDR1 is MDHEN and CDR2 SYDVKM. The CDR3 DNA sequence: TGTGCCAGCAGTCCGGGACATGGGACCGGGGAGCTGTTTTTT. It is translated as CASSPGHGTGELFF.

This chain joins TRBV19 and TRBJ2-3; TRBD1 might be the D (5 bases). Trimming shortened V by 7 bases and J by 3 bases, and 11 bases separated the two germline ends. CDR3 length: 13 residues. The V gene's germline CDR1 is LNHDA and CDR2 SQIVND (reference sequence). The CDR3 here is CASMAAGTDTQYF. For the CDR3, the DNA is TGTGCCAGTATGGCGGCAGGGACAGATACGCAGTATTTT.

CDR3 DNA sequence: TGTGCCAGCAGCTTAATAGGAGAACTGTTTTTT. Translating it yields CASSLIGELFF. The chain links TRBV7-8 to TRBJ1-4, with D unclear. The V gene's germline CDR1 is SGHVS and CDR2 FQNEAQ. The CDR3 contains 11 residues. With 2 bases removed from V and 12 bases from J, the gap between germline ends came to 7 bases.

The chain joins TRBV5-4 to TRBJ2-1; 8 nucleotides line up with TRBD2. V lost 4 bases and J lost 6; bases outside the gene matches: 6. The CDR3 is made up of 14 amino acids. Germline V gene data show CDR1 as SGHNT and CDR2 as YYREEE (reference sequence). The CDR3 protein is CASSPGGQLNEQFF. CDR3 sequence (DNA): TGTGCCAGCAGCCCGGGGGGGCAGCTCAATGAGCAGTTCTTC.

The chain links TRBV29-1 to TRBJ1-1; tentative D call: TRBD1 (6 bases). The CDR3 has 14 amino acids. CDR1 is SQVTM, CDR2 ANQGSEA, per germline. Between the trimmed V and J ends, which lost 6 bases and 1 base, there was a span of 15 bases. The DNA for the CDR3 is TGCAGCGTCCCCAGGGGTCGGGGGAACACTGAAGCTTTCTTT. This sequence encodes CSVPRGRGNTEAFF.